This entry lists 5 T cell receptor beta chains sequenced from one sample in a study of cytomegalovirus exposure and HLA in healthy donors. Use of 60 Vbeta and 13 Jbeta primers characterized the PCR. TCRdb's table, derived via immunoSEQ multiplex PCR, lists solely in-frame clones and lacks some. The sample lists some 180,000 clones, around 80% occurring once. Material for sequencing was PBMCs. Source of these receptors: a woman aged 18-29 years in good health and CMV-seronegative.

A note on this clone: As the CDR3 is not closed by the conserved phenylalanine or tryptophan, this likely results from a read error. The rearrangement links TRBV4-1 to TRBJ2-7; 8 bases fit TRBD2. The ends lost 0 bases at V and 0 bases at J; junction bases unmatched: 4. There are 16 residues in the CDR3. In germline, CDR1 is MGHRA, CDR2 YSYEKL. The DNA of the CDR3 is TGCGCCAGCAGCCAAGAAGGCAGCGGGAGCTCCTACGAGCAGTACCTC. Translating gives CASSQEGSGSSYEQYL.

The CDR3 reads CASSSGLAGVQGYNEQFF. CDR3 bases: TGCGCCAGCAGCTCGGGACTAGCGGGAGTGCAGGGCTACAATGAGCAGTTCTTC. V usage is TRBV5-1 and J usage is TRBJ2-1; TRBD2 matches at 14 bases. V was clipped by 3 bases and J by 3 bases; unmatched bases: 8. The CDR3 runs to 18 residues. Per germline, CDR1 SGHRS and CDR2 YFSETQ.

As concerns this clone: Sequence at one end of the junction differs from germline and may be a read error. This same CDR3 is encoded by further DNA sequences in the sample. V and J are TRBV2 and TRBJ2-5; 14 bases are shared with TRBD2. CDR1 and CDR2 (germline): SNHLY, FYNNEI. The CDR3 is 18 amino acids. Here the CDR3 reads CASSNTGTSGSRQETQYF. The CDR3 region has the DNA TGCGCCAGCAGTAATACCGGGACTAGCGGGAGTAGACAAGAGACCCAGTACTTC.

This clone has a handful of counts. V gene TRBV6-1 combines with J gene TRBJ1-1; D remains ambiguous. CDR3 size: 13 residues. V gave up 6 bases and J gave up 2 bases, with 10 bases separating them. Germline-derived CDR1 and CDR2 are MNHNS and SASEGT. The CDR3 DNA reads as TGTGCCAGCAGCGCTGAGGGCAACACTGAAGCTTTCTTT. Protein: CASSAEGNTEAFF.

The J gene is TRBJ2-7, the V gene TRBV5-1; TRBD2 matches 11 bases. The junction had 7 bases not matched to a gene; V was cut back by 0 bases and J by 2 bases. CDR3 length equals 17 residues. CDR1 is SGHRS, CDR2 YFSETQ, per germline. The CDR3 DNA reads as TGCGCCAGCAGCTTGGGGGGTTCTAGCGGGGGGACCTACGAGCAGTACTTC. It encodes CASSLGGSSGGTYEQYF.